This T cell receptor beta chain was captured in a study of blood T cell repertoires in COVID-19. Background on the study: T cells, B-cell-depleted T cells, or PBMCs supplied cDNA or gDNA.

How the authors handled the data: From reference gene primer amplification, estimates of nucleated cell counts were derived. TCRdb keeps only in-frame clones here, not all; method: immunoSEQ multiplex PCR. V and J calls and clone size are copied from that table; D and trimming were computed from the DNA. Among about 270,000 clones listed, over 75% were seen once. Sequencing input: peripheral blood. The sequence was collected from a woman in her forties or fifties with acute or convalescent COVID-19.

The CDR3 is CASSLDVTGEGYTF. CDR3 bases: TGCGCCAGCAGCTTGGACGTTACTGGGGAGGGCTACACCTTC. V usage is TRBV5-1 and J usage is TRBJ1-2; D uncertain. Trimming stripped 0 bases from V and 8 bases from J, with 14 bases between. The CDR3 loop spans 14 amino acids. The germline gives CDR1 SGHRS, CDR2 YFSETQ.